This T cell receptor beta chain derives from a study of spatial heterogeneity in lung cancer. Notes on the study in general: More often at tumor resection than at routine follow-up, ubiquitous expanded tumor TCRs were detected in the blood.

The sample holds many counts of this clonotype. Antigen unknown. This beta chain is a stray sequence in a library constructed for alpha chains; its clone size is not meaningful. The time point: sample taken at primary tumor resection. Unsorted whole RNA samples from tumor, nontumor lung or frozen PBMC were sequenced. Samples were obtained from around 72 donors, all untreated early-stage non-small cell lung cancer patients. A distinct unique molecular identifier was carried by each TCR cDNA molecule. Each CDR3 protein gets one entry after TCRdb re-called the 5' RACE reads with MiXCR. This sample has thousands of distinct CDR3 sequences, with roughly 4.8% found just once. The CDR3 extends over 15 amino acids. Unmatched junction bases numbered 3, after V lost 4 bases and J lost 1 base. CDR1 and CDR2 (germline): SGHRS, YFSETQ.

The receptor was derived from a male donor with early-stage non-small cell lung cancer. This sample comprised PBMCs, obtained at surgery. V and J are TRBV5-1 and TRBJ2-3; 10 positions match TRBD2. The CDR3 reads CASSETSGRTDTQYF. CDR3 sequence (DNA): TGCGCCAGCAGCGAGACTAGCGGGCGCACAGATACGCAGTATTTT.